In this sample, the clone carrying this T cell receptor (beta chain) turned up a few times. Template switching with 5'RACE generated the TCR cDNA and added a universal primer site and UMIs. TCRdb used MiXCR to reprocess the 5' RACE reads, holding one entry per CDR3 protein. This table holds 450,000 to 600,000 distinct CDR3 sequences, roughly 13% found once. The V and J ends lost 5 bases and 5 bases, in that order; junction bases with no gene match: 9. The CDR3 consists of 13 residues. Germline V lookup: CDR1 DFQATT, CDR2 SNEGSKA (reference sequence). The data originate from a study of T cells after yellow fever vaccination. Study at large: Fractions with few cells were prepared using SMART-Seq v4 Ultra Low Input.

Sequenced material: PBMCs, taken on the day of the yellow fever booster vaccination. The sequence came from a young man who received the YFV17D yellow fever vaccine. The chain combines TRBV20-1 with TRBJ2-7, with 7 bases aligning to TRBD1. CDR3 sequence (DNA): TGCAGTGCTTTAAGACAGGGTTTACACGAGCAGTACTTC. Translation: CSALRQGLHEQYF.